The rows below give T cell receptor beta chains drawn from one sample of a study of human T cells and chemical hapten exposure. TCRdb re-called the RACE reads through MiXCR, storing one row per CDR3 protein. Of about 190,000 distinct CDR3 sequences in the sample, approximately 26% were seen once. This sample comprised whole blood, obtained in connection with sensitization to the hapten diphenylcyclopropenone (DPC). All receptors come from a woman between 40 and 50 years old with alopecia areata. Some clones in this sample may be carry-over from other donors' samples. The CDR3 runs from the conserved cysteine through the conserved F or W.

V | CDR3
TRBV7-3 | CASSLSPSTDTQYF
TRBV2 | CASTPTFWAFRGF
TRBV18 | CASSPSEGGAGSPLHF
TRBV7-9 | CASTSDEKLFF
TRBV29-1 | CSVEGGTRSAGELFF
TRBV12-3/TRBV12-4 | CASSFSSEAFF
TRBV3-1 | CASSQHLQETQYF
TRBV20-1 | CSASVGGTDTQYF
TRBV7-2 | CASSLAFNQPQHF
TRBV6-5 | CASSYSLVGEAFF
TRBV7-2 | CASSLKATSGRGEQFF
TRBV7-2 | CASSSVSSTDTQYF
TRBV6-6 | CASSPPRREHQAFF
TRBV15 | CATHRGASGPSIYNEQFF
TRBV10-3 | CAISGTGGEYEKLFF
TRBV12-3/TRBV12-4 | CASSTGHTGELFF
TRBV7-9 | CASSKRGQSDTQYF
TRBV20-1 | CSAGGTGGEKLFF
TRBV27 | CASSPGTSRFGYEQYF
TRBV5-1 | CASSSHQAVRGEQFF
TRBV27 | CASSFSGSETQYF
TRBV27 | CASSYGRAWSTGELFF
TRBV28 | CASKSTPNEKLFF
TRBV27 | CASSPYNLNTEAFF
TRBV6-2/TRBV6-3 | CASTPHGSSGANVLTF
TRBV6-2/TRBV6-3 | CASSDWDGTYEQYF
TRBV29-1 | CSVGGVGEQFF
TRBV9 | CASSVGGTGYEQYF
TRBV6-2/TRBV6-3 | CASSWTSGPYNEQFF
TRBV5-1 | CASSFISGTYNEQFF
TRBV7-7 | CASSQMTGNEQFF
TRBV7-2 | CASSHRSGELFF
TRBV29-1 | CSVEPVNNEQFF
TRBV5-1 | CASSYNRPAYEQYF
TRBV10-3 | CAIRRSTSGSDNEQFF
TRBV6-5 | CASSYLWGGPTGYTF
TRBV7-2 | CASSSQGPYTDTQYF
TRBV11-1 | CASSLVRDSSGDEQFF
TRBV28 | CASSLDLPNIQYF
TRBV29-1 | CSVAVGSSEKLFF
TRBV27 | CASMSGRGSTGELFF
TRBV27 | CASSLFRGAKDTQYF
TRBV6-2/TRBV6-3 | CASTGAYEQYF
TRBV20-1 | CSASVTGTGYREQYF
TRBV29-1 | CSVAGLQEPSGTTEQFF
TRBV5-1 | CASSLGRDTRTDTQYF
TRBV6-2/TRBV6-3 | CASKGGAQYF
TRBV6-2/TRBV6-3 | CASRGLFPEQFF
TRBV29-1 | CSVEGGQGKNYGYTF
TRBV27 | CASSPFPQGYTEAFF